Below, 23 T cell receptor beta chains from the same sample are listed, as sequenced in a study of blood T cell repertoires in COVID-19. Using immunoSEQ multiplex PCR, the repertoire was profiled, and TCRdb retains in-frame clones only, with some absent. The profile shows over 100,000 clones, roughly 92% of them singletons. Sequencing was carried out using peripheral blood. These receptors were collected from a woman aged 50 to 60 with COVID-19, enrolled during active disease.

The chain links TRBV11-3 to TRBJ1-3, with D unresolved. Germline-derived CDR1 and CDR2 are SGHNT and YENEEA. V lost 1 base and J 0 bases, leaving 7 bases between the germline ends. There are 15 residues in the CDR3. The CDR3 sequence is CASSLGGFSGNTIYF. DNA of the CDR3: TGTGCCAGCAGCTTAGGCGGGTTCTCTGGAAACACCATATATTTT.

The rearrangement links TRBV9 to TRBJ1-6; D might be TRBD1 (5 bases). Germline CDR1 SGDLS, CDR2 YYNGEE. This CDR3 contains 17 residues. Trimming stripped 3 bases from V and 6 bases from J, with 19 bases between. CDR3 sequence reads: CASSAGTGGLLNSPLHF. CDR3 bases: TGTGCCAGCAGCGCCGGGACGGGGGGATTGCTTAATTCACCCCTCCACTTT.

This clone has just a few counts. The gene calls are TRBV12-2 and TRBJ1-3. TRBV12-2 is recorded as a pseudogene. The length of the CDR3 is 19 residues. The CDR3 coding sequence is TGTGCAAGTCGCTTAGAAGGGGGGGCCTCGACCCCCTCTGGAAACACCATATATTTT. This gives the protein CASRLEGGASTPSGNTIYF.

This clone was detected once. The V and J genes are TRBV28 and TRBJ1-2; no definite D call. Trimming left V 1 base short and J 1 base short, with 10 bases between. CDR1 and CDR2 (germline): MDHEN, SYDVKM. The CDR3 is made up of 15 amino acids. CDR3 amino acids: CASSLSDILNYGYTF. In DNA form, the CDR3 reads TGTGCCAGCAGTTTATCCGACATCCTTAACTATGGCTACACCTTC.

This sequence joins TRBV10-3 and TRBJ1-3, with 8 bases aligning to TRBD1. This CDR3 has 17 residues. Unmatched junction bases numbered 8, after V lost 4 bases and J lost 0 bases. Germline V gives CDR1 ENHRY, CDR2 SYGVKD. The chain's CDR3 is CAISARDRRSSGNTIYF. CDR3 bases: TGTGCCATCAGTGCCCGGGACAGGCGAAGCTCTGGAAACACCATATATTTT.

The V and J genes are TRBV3-1 (or the pseudogene TRBV3-2) and TRBJ1-3, with D perhaps TRBD1 (5 bases). Looked up from germline, CDR1 is LGHDT and CDR2 is YNNKEL (reference sequence). V gave up 6 bases and J gave up 4 bases, with 13 bases separating them. The CDR3 is 14 residues long. CDR3 coding DNA: TGTGCCAGCAGGTCCTACAGGACGGGAAACACCATATATTTT. This translates into CASRSYRTGNTIYF.

The rearrangement joins TRBV19 to TRBJ1-1; D not certain. This CDR3 spans 13 amino acids. V was trimmed by 3 bases and J by 0 bases, leaving 5 bases between them. CDR1 and CDR2 (germline): LNHDA, SQIVND (reference sequence). The CDR3 DNA follows: TGTGCCAGTAGTATCCTTCTGAACACTGAAGCTTTCTTT. It codes for CASSILLNTEAFF.

This clone was recorded a few times. The chain uses TRBV28 and TRBJ1-3; D not certain. CDR3 length: 11 amino acids. V lost 5 bases and J 7 bases, leaving 6 bases between the germline ends. The germline V gene encodes CDR1 MDHEN and CDR2 SYDVKM. This CDR3 reads CASSLRNTIYF. The CDR3 DNA reads TGTGCCAGCAGTCTGAGGAACACCATATATTTT.

This chain links TRBV29-1 with TRBJ2-5, with 9 positions matching TRBD2. Germline values: CDR1 SQVTM, CDR2 ANQGSEA. V lost 4 bases, J lost 1 base, and 7 bases stayed unmatched. The CDR3 contains 15 residues. CDR3 amino acids: CSVGERGAPQETQYF. The DNA of the CDR3 is TGCAGCGTTGGGGAGCGGGGGGCCCCCCAAGAGACCCAGTACTTC.

This chain uses TRBV19 with TRBJ1-2; D unclear. The CDR3 spans 13 residues. V was pared by 7 bases and J by 7 bases, with 16 bases between. Germline V gene data show CDR1 as LNHDA and CDR2 as SQIVND (reference sequence). The CDR3 region is CASTPGGFGGYTF. The CDR3 nucleotides are TGTGCCAGTACCCCCGGAGGGTTCGGTGGCTACACCTTC.

The chain carries TRBV19 and TRBJ2-7; a weak D match, TRBD2 (6 bases). The germline CDR1 and CDR2 sequences are LNHDA and SQIVND (reference sequence). V was clipped by 3 bases and J by 4 bases, with 10 bases between them. The CDR3 runs to 13 residues. The CDR3 protein is CASSMGSGYEQYV. The CDR3 DNA sequence: TGTGCCAGTAGTATGGGTAGCGGATACGAGCAGTACGTC.

The V gene is TRBV30, the J gene TRBJ2-3, with 9 bases matching TRBD1. The germline V gene encodes CDR1 GTSNPN and CDR2 SVGIG (reference sequence). V lost 7 bases to trimming and J lost 2 bases; unmatched junction nucleotides: 7. This CDR3 is built from 14 residues. The CDR3 DNA follows: TGTGCCTCACAGGGGGCTTTAAACACAGATACGCAGTATTTT. This gives the protein CASQGALNTDTQYF.

CDR3 sequence reads: CAISELGVDQPQHF. The CDR3 DNA sequence: TGTGCCATCAGTGAGTTAGGGGTAGATCAGCCCCAGCATTTT. V and J are TRBV10-3 and TRBJ1-5; tentatively, D is TRBD1 (5 bases). The CDR3 runs 14 residues. V was pared by 1 base and J by 5 bases, with 9 bases between. Germline CDR1 reads ENHRY; CDR2 reads SYGVKD.

The chain combines TRBV9 with TRBJ1-1, with D possibly being TRBD1 (5 bases). V lost 0 bases and J lost 3, with 12 bases in between. Germline CDR1 SGDLS, CDR2 YYNGEE. This CDR3 spans 15 amino acids. The CDR3 region is CASSVANRPDTEAFF. The DNA of the CDR3 is TGTGCCAGCAGCGTAGCCAACAGGCCCGACACTGAAGCTTTCTTT.

The chain couples TRBV5-5 to TRBJ2-7; D perhaps matches TRBD1 (5 bases). Trimming removed 0 bases at V and 1 base at J, with 8 bases between. Germline-derived CDR1 and CDR2 are SGHKS and YYEKEE (reference sequence). This CDR3 contains 14 residues. CDR3 in amino acids: CASSLDHRSYEQYF. The CDR3 coding sequence is TGTGCCAGCAGCTTGGACCACAGGTCCTACGAGCAGTACTTC.

CDR3 protein: CASAPGHQNTEAFF. Written as DNA, the CDR3 is TGTGCCAGTGCACCGGGACACCAGAACACTGAAGCTTTCTTT. The gene calls are TRBV19 and TRBJ1-1, with TRBD1 as a possible D gene (6 bases). Germline-derived CDR1 and CDR2 are LNHDA and SQIVND (reference sequence). CDR3 length: 14 residues. V dropped 8 bases and J dropped 1 base, with 14 bases sitting between them.

The chain is built from TRBV6-5 and TRBJ1-4; D not certain. CDR3 length: 15 residues. Germline-derived CDR1 and CDR2 are MNHEY and SVGAGI. Trimming removed 0 bases from V and 4 bases from J, with 9 bases in between. The CDR3 region is CASSYSGGLNEKLFF. In DNA form, the CDR3 reads TGTGCCAGCAGTTACTCTGGAGGCCTTAATGAAAAACTGTTTTTT.

The chain carries TRBV30 and TRBJ1-1, with D uncertain. This CDR3 is 11 amino acids long. The V and J ends lost 3 bases and 1 base respectively, with 3 bases between them. CDR1 is GTSNPN, CDR2 SVGIG, per germline (reference sequence). CDR3 amino acids: CAWRQNTEAFF. The CDR3 DNA sequence: TGTGCCTGGAGACAGAACACTGAAGCTTTCTTT.

This chain connects TRBV28 to TRBJ2-1, with D unresolved. Trimming pared 5 bases from V and 6 bases from J, leaving 17 bases between. CDR3 size: 15 residues. The germline V gene encodes CDR1 MDHEN and CDR2 SYDVKM. The CDR3 nucleotides are TGTGCCAGCAGTATGACGACTCCTGGTGCCAATGAGCAGTTCTTC. Translating it yields CASSMTTPGANEQFF.

The gene calls are TRBV14 and TRBJ2-5; unclear D gene. The germline V gene encodes CDR1 SGHDN and CDR2 FVKESK. This CDR3 is built from 13 residues. Trimming pared 0 bases from V and 4 bases from J, leaving 6 bases between. CDR3: CASSQDLGETQYF. Here the CDR3 DNA reads TGTGCCAGCAGCCAAGATCTAGGAGAGACCCAGTACTTC.

This clone has just one count. V and J are TRBV6-2 or TRBV6-3 and TRBJ2-7; 9 bases are shared with TRBD2. Germline-derived CDR1 and CDR2 are MNHEY and SVGEGT. Trimming at V came to 2 bases and at J to 2 bases, leaving 7 bases not matched to a gene. This CDR3 contains 16 residues. The CDR3 protein is CASSYAGLATAYEQYF. Written as DNA, the CDR3 is TGTGCCAGCAGTTACGCGGGACTAGCCACAGCCTACGAGCAGTACTTC.

In DNA, the CDR3 is TGTGCCAGCAGCCTGCTCGGGACAGGGATGAATGAGCAGTTCTTC. Translation: CASSLLGTGMNEQFF. The J gene is TRBJ2-1, the V gene TRBV11-3; 9 bases align to TRBD1. V shed 5 bases and J 7 bases; nucleotides not matched to a gene: 9. Germline V gene lookup returns CDR1 SGHNT and CDR2 YENEEA. The CDR3 has 15 amino acids.

The chain carries TRBV10-3 and TRBJ1-4; 7 bases agree with TRBD1. Germline assignment: CDR1 ENHRY and CDR2 SYGVKD. Losses at the gene ends were 7 bases for V and 6 bases for J; bases not matched to a gene: 5. The CDR3 covers 13 residues. The CDR3, as DNA: TGTGCCATCAAGGGGGCGATGGATGAAAAACTGTTTTTT. Its translation: CAIKGAMDEKLFF.